This paragraph covers one T cell receptor beta chain sequence. The antigen remains undetermined. These data are taken from a study of CD8 T cells in ankylosing spondylitis. Scientists made TCR beta libraries using quantitative 5'-RACE with molecular barcodes. MiXCR, applied by TCRdb to the 5' RACE reads, yields one record per CDR3 protein. The table has some 180,000 distinct CDR3 sequences, roughly 18% seen once. V dropped 2 bases and J dropped 2 bases, with 10 bases sitting between them. CDR3 length: 13 residues. Germline V gene lookup returns CDR1 GTSNPN and CDR2 SVGIG (reference sequence). Overall study findings and caveats: Disease-linked clones reportedly showed significant enrichment in matched ankylosing spondylitis synovial fluid. CD8+ disease-linked clones were present at relatively low frequencies in blood. Prior work had noted some motif variants in reactive arthritis blood and synovial fluid.

The TCR comes from a male donor aged 5 to 30 with ankylosing spondylitis or in good health (not recorded which). This sequence joins TRBV30 and TRBJ2-7; D gene ambiguous. Sequencing input: blood, either unsorted or a sorted T cell fraction (not recorded which). The CDR3 DNA is TGTGCCTGGAGTTATGACGTAACCTACGAGCAGTACTTC. Its protein is CAWSYDVTYEQYF.